This T cell receptor (beta chain) was sequenced for a study of blood T cell repertoires in COVID-19. V lost 6 bases to trimming and J lost 5 bases, with 19 bases between them. Germline assignment: CDR1 SNHLY and CDR2 FYNNEI. CDR3 size: 15 residues. The repertoire was sequenced with immunoSEQ multiplex PCR; TCRdb's copy has only in-frame clones and lacks some. The sample holds under 300,000 clones, roughly 90% seen once. The sample taken for sequencing was peripheral blood. The chain is built from TRBV2 and TRBJ1-1; perhaps TRBD1 as D (5 bases). This TCR was recovered from a woman aged 40 to 50 who had recovered from COVID-19. The CDR3 DNA sequence: TGTGCCAGCAGCCCGTTAATCAGGGAGGGGACTGAAGCTTTCTTT. Translation gives CASSPLIREGTEAFF.